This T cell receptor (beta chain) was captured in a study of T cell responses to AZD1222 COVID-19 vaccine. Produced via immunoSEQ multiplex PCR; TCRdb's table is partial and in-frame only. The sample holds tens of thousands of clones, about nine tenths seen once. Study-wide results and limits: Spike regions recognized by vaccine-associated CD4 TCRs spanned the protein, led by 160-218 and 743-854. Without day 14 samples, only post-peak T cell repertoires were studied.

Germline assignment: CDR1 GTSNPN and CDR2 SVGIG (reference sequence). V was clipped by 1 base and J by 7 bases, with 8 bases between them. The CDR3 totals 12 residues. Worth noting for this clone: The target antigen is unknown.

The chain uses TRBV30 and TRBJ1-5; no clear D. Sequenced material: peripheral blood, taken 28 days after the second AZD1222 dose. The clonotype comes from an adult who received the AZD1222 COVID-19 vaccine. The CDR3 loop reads CAWSGIGQPQHF. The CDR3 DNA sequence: TGTGCCTGGAGTGGAATCGGACAGCCCCAGCATTTT.